This TCR beta chain appears in the sequencing data of a study of shared clonotypes between healthy human individuals. Nashville, Tennessee was home to all donors, who were Caucasian adults. The method was immunoSEQ multiplex PCR; TCRdb's version includes in-frame clones alone and lacks a portion of them. There are millions of clones in the sample; approximately 92% occur only once, and roughly 0.14% lies in the top ten. Regarding the study as a whole: Generation probabilities were higher for clonotypes shared across all four sorted-subset donors than for unshared ones. Despite large depth, rarefaction showed incomplete sorted-subset sequencing.

The CDR3 runs to 13 residues. Per the germline V gene, CDR1 is MNHEY and CDR2 is SMNVEV (reference sequence). As concerns this clone: The antigen remains undetermined. An end of the junction does not agree with germline; a read error may underlie this.

Sequenced: naive CD4+ T cells sorted from blood. Subset in this sample: CD45RA+ positively selected. V gene TRBV27 combines with J gene TRBJ1-3; D gene ambiguous. The clonotype originates from a man younger than 35 in good health. The DNA of the CDR3 is TGTGCCAGCAGTTTACGAAAGCCCCAACCTGAGGGATTT. Translated, it gives CASSLRKPQPEGF.